The rows below give T cell receptor beta chains drawn from one sample of a study of graft-versus-host responses after intestinal transplantation. Measured with immunoSEQ multiplex PCR; TCRdb has only the in-frame clones, and not every one. In the table there are 74,000 or so clones, over 80% of which are singletons. This material consisted of PBMCs, taken 98 days after intestinal transplantation. The receptors come from a human patient who received an intestinal transplant, so some T cells may come from the graft donor. Each CDR3 is given with its conserved first and last residue. Each record gives: V gene, D gene, clone size, J gene, CDR3 protein, CDR3 DNA. The D gene is left open where the match is weak. Only some rows state a clone size, as once, few, many or a class for expanded clones.

TRBV7-9	.	.	TRBJ1-4	CASSLAQRTNEKLFF	TGTGCCAGCAGCTTAGCGCAGCGAACTAATGAAAAACTGTTTTTT
TRBV7-9	.	.	TRBJ2-5	CASSLATSTGHPETQYF	TGTGCCAGCAGCTTAGCGACATCAACAGGGCACCCCGAGACCCAGTACTTC
TRBV19	TRBD1	.	TRBJ1-5	CASTPTGGGNQPQHF	TGTGCCAGTACCCCAACAGGGGGCGGCAATCAGCCCCAGCATTTT
TRBV4-2	.	.	TRBJ2-3	CASSPRQTLAAWVTDTQYF	TGTGCCAGCAGCCCCCGACAGACACTAGCCGCTTGGGTCACAGATACGCAGTATTTT
TRBV12-5	.	.	TRBJ2-3	CASGLAGFGDTQYF	TGTGCTAGTGGTTTGGCAGGGTTCGGAGATACGCAGTATTTT
TRBV2	.	few	TRBJ2-7	CASSERASQYF	TGTGCCAGCAGTGAACGAGCCTCACAGTACTTC
TRBV14	TRBD2	.	TRBJ2-1	CASSQDLRLAANEQFF	TGTGCCAGCAGCCAAGATCTGAGACTAGCGGCGAATGAGCAGTTCTTC
TRBV7-9	.	.	TRBJ2-7	CASSPPGRDYEQYF	TGTGCCAGCAGCCCCCCGGGTAGGGACTACGAGCAGTACTTC
TRBV10-3	.	.	TRBJ2-2	CAIGELFF	TGTGCCATCGGGGAGCTGTTTTTT
TRBV6-1	.	.	TRBJ2-3	CASSVSFDTQYF	TGTGCCAGCAGTGTAAGTTTTGATACGCAGTATTTT
TRBV2	TRBD1	.	TRBJ2-2	CASIRTGTTGELFF	TGTGCCAGCATTAGGACAGGGACTACCGGGGAGCTGTTTTTT
TRBV28	.	.	TRBJ1-2	CASSLAGLTYGYTF	TGTGCCAGCAGTTTGGCAGGGTTAACCTATGGCTACACCTTC
TRBV6-6	TRBD1	.	TRBJ1-5	CASSYYAGQGEQPQHF	TGTGCCAGCAGTTACTACGCGGGACAGGGAGAACAGCCCCAGCATTTT
TRBV28	.	.	TRBJ2-7	CASEIAGDYEQYF	TGTGCCAGCGAAATAGCAGGGGACTACGAGCAGTACTTC
TRBV2	.	.	TRBJ1-6	CASESGSPLHF	TGTGCCAGCGAATCGGGTTCACCCCTCCACTTT
TRBV11-3	.	.	TRBJ1-1	CASSPVQLNTEAFF	TGTGCCAGCAGCCCCGTACAGCTGAACACTGAAGCTTTCTTT
TRBV5-1	.	.	TRBJ1-1	CASSLNSVGNTEAFF	TGCGCCAGCAGCTTGAACAGTGTTGGGAACACTGAAGCTTTCTTT
TRBV6-5	.	.	TRBJ1-2	CASSYSPDTTVGYTF	TGTGCCAGCAGTTATTCCCCGGACACGACAGTAGGCTACACCTTC
TRBV11-2	.	.	TRBJ2-7	CASSKPGVGANYYEQYF	TGTGCCAGCAGCAAACCCGGGGTAGGGGCAAACTACTACGAGCAGTACTTC
TRBV6-5	TRBD1	.	TRBJ2-7	CASSPGTGVSYEQYF	TGTGCCAGCAGTCCCGGGACAGGGGTGTCCTACGAGCAGTACTTC
TRBV10-1	.	.	TRBJ1-1	CASSTENTEAFF	TGCGCCAGCAGTACTGAGAACACTGAAGCTTTCTTT
TRBV28	.	.	TRBJ1-2	CASSLGPDSNYGYTF	TGTGCCAGCAGTTTAGGGCCAGACTCTAACTATGGCTACACCTTC
TRBV5-1	.	.	TRBJ2-7	CASSLWDPIAHEQYF	TGCGCCAGCAGCTTGTGGGACCCAATCGCCCACGAGCAGTACTTC
TRBV21-1	.	.	TRBJ2-2	CASSTRLAAGGELFF	TGTGCCAGCAGCACTCGGCTAGCGGCGGGCGGGGAGCTGTTTTTT
TRBV6-5	.	.	TRBJ2-5	CASKRTGGDQETQYF	TGTGCCAGCAAAAGGACAGGCGGGGATCAAGAGACCCAGTACTTC
TRBV28	.	.	TRBJ1-5	CASEEGNQPQHF	TGTGCCAGCGAGGAGGGCAATCAGCCCCAGCATTTT
TRBV4-1	.	.	TRBJ2-7	CASSQEVLVRSYEQYF	TGCGCCAGCAGCCAAGAGGTTCTGGTCCGCTCCTACGAGCAGTACTTC
TRBV10-2	TRBD2	.	TRBJ2-2	CASHPMNEKGSGGAVF	TGCGCCAGTCATCCTATGAATGAGAAGGGATCGGGGGGAGCTGTTTTT
TRBV10-1	TRBD2	.	TRBJ2-1	CASTELAGGKTQNNEQFF	TGCGCCAGCACGGAACTAGCGGGAGGTAAAACACAAAACAATGAGCAGTTCTTC
TRBV9	.	.	TRBJ2-1	CASSVGSRGNEQFF	TGTGCCAGCAGCGTAGGAAGTCGGGGGAATGAGCAGTTCTTC
TRBV2	.	.	TRBJ1-5	CASSDRAYSNQPQHF	TGTGCCAGCAGTGACAGGGCCTATAGCAATCAGCCCCAGCATTTT
TRBV2	TRBD1	.	TRBJ2-5	CASSDWTGSQETQYF	TGTGCCAGCAGTGATTGGACAGGGTCACAAGAGACCCAGTACTTC
TRBV2	TRBD2	.	TRBJ2-2	CASGLRGVGTGELFF	TGTGCCAGCGGCTTGCGGGGGGTTGGTACCGGGGAGCTGTTTTTT
TRBV6-5	TRBD1	.	TRBJ1-3	CASTGTAYGNTIYF	TGTGCCAGCACCGGGACAGCGTATGGAAACACCATATATTTT
TRBV6-4	TRBD2	.	TRBJ2-3	CASSERAGGTDTQYF	TGTGCCAGCAGTGAACGAGCGGGGGGCACAGATACGCAGTATTTT